Listed here are 30 T cell receptor beta chains from one sample, sequenced in a study of T cells in Graves' hyperthyroidism and ophthalmopathy. TCR beta CDR3 regions were amplified from RNA. The TCR CDR3 was amplified in a first-round RT-PCR using the HTBI primer set. TCRdb itself ran the multiplex PCR reads through MiXCR, one entry per CDR3 protein. Among roughly 180,000 distinct CDR3 sequences, 17% were seen once, and the ten largest hold approximately 28%. Sequences were obtained from blood. The receptors were gathered from a woman in her forties or fifties with Graves' hyperthyroidism.

This clonotype was picked up many times. The chain is built from TRBV6-1 and TRBJ2-1, with 7 bases that match TRBD1. Germline assignment: CDR1 MNHNS and CDR2 SASEGT. Trimming cost V 5 bases and J 3 bases; bases outside gene matches: 7. The CDR3 runs 15 residues. The CDR3 sequence is CASSRPGQLYNEQFF. DNA of the CDR3: TGTGCCAGCAGTAGACCGGGACAGCTCTACAATGAGCAGTTCTTC.

This chain links TRBV5-1 with TRBJ1-2, with D possibly TRBD1 on 6 matching bases. Trimming removed 4 bases from V and 5 bases from J, with 9 bases in between. Germline CDR1 and CDR2: SGHRS and YFSETQ. The CDR3 covers 12 residues. The CDR3 nucleotides are TGCGCCAGCAGCACCACAGGGTATGGCTACACCTTC. This gives the protein CASSTTGYGYTF.

This clonotype was counted many times. V usage is TRBV9 and J usage is TRBJ2-1; TRBD2 aligns across 8 bases. Per the germline V gene, CDR1 is SGDLS and CDR2 is YYNGEE. This CDR3 region has 15 residues. After removal of 7 bases from V and 7 bases from J, the junction contained 13 bases not matched to a gene. The CDR3 DNA follows: TGTGCCAGCTCCCGGGGGGGGTCCGGGGGGAATGAGCAGTTCTTC. Amino acid sequence: CASSRGGSGGNEQFF.

This clonotype was seen at least ten times. The rearrangement links TRBV5-1 to TRBJ1-1, with 8 nucleotides matching TRBD1. V was pared by 4 bases and J by 1 base, with 3 bases of the junction left unmatched. CDR1 and CDR2 from the germline V gene are SGHRS and YFSETQ. This CDR3 spans 14 amino acids. This chain's CDR3 is CASSQGTGNTEAFF. In DNA, the CDR3 is TGCGCCAGCAGCCAGGGGACAGGGAACACTGAAGCTTTCTTT.

This clonotype was detected many times. The J gene is TRBJ2-1, the V gene TRBV7-2; perhaps TRBD2 as D (6 bases). The germline CDR1 and CDR2 sequences are SGHTA and FQGNSA. The CDR3 is 14 amino acids. With 5 bases removed from V and 7 bases from J, the gap between germline ends came to 15 bases. CDR3: CASSRLRGSNEQFF. The CDR3 DNA is TGTGCCAGCAGCAGACTTCGGGGGTCAAATGAGCAGTTCTTC.

This clonotype has more than one count but fewer than ten. This rearrangement joins TRBV18 to TRBJ1-4, with 8 bases that match TRBD1. Trimming cost V 3 bases and J 8 bases; bases outside gene matches: 5. Germline V CDR1 and CDR2: KGHSH, LQKENI. This CDR3 region has 14 residues. In nucleotides, the CDR3 is TGTGCCAGCTCACCGGACAGGGTCGGAGAAAAACTGTTTTTT. It codes for CASSPDRVGEKLFF. The entire variable domain, with the rest obtained from reference TRBV18 and TRBJ1-4, is as follows: NAGVMQNPRHLVRRRGQEARLRCSPMKGHSHVYWYRQLPEEGLKFMVYLQKENIIDESGMPKERFSAEFPKEGPSILRIQQVVRGDSAAYFCASSPDRVGEKLFFGSGTQLSVL.

This clonotype was seen ten or more times. The genes are TRBV18 and TRBJ1-1; D unclear. Germline lookup yields CDR1 KGHSH and CDR2 LQKENI. This CDR3 comprises 15 residues. V was clipped by 3 bases and J by 1 base, with 12 bases between them. In DNA form, the CDR3 reads TGTGCCAGCTCACCTCGTTTGGAAGGGAACACTGAAGCTTTCTTT. It translates to CASSPRLEGNTEAFF.

Only a few counts were recorded for this clonotype. The chain recombines TRBV5-4 with TRBJ2-3; 9 nucleotides agree with TRBD2. V dropped 4 bases and J dropped 1; count of bases not matched to a gene: 13. Germline CDR1 SGHNT, CDR2 YYREEE (reference sequence). The CDR3 sequence is 18 residues long. CDR3 amino acids: CASSPWRGGGSGTDTQYF. Written as DNA, the CDR3 is TGTGCCAGCAGCCCATGGCGGGGGGGGGGATCTGGCACAGATACGCAGTATTTT.

This chain uses TRBV9 with TRBJ2-1; a possible D gene is TRBD2 (5 bases). From germline, CDR1 is SGDLS and CDR2 YYNGEE. Trimming left V 1 base short and J 0 bases short, with 11 bases between. The CDR3 is made up of 16 amino acids. The DNA for the CDR3 is TGTGCCAGCAGCGTAACGTTAAGCGGCTCCTACAATGAGCAGTTCTTC. This sequence encodes CASSVTLSGSYNEQFF.

This clonotype was seen many times. The chain combines TRBV11-2 with TRBJ1-2; tentatively, D is TRBD1 (5 bases). This CDR3 region has 13 residues. The V gene lost 6 bases and the J gene lost 6 bases, with 14 bases spanning the gap. Germline-derived CDR1 and CDR2 are SGHAT and FQNNGV. The CDR3 DNA is TGTGCCAGCAGTTTCGGTGGGGGTAATGGCTACACCTTC. Amino acids: CASSFGGGNGYTF. Based on the CDR3 plus reference TRBV11-2 and TRBJ1-2, the full variable domain is EAGVAQSPRYKIIEKRQSVAFWCNPISGHATLYWYQQILGQGPKLLIQFQNNGVVDDSQLPKDRFSAERLKGVDSTLKIQPAKLEDSAVYLCASSFGGGNGYTFGSGTRLTVV.

This clonotype was detected many times. The rearrangement joins TRBV12-3 or TRBV12-4 to TRBJ2-2, with D perhaps TRBD1 (6 bases). With 5 bases removed from V and 0 bases from J, the gap between germline ends came to 10 bases. The length of the CDR3 is 15 residues. CDR3 in amino acids: CASSPYRANTGELFF. The CDR3 DNA reads TGTGCCAGCAGTCCGTACAGGGCGAACACCGGGGAGCTGTTTTTT.

This clonotype was observed at least ten times. The chain uses TRBV7-9 and TRBJ1-1; 7 bases align to TRBD1. The CDR3 is 14 residues long. Germline V lookup: CDR1 SEHNR, CDR2 FQNEAQ (reference sequence). Trimming at V came to 5 bases and at J to 8 bases, leaving 11 bases not matched to a gene. Here the CDR3 reads CASSRGTAWREAFF. The CDR3 DNA follows: TGTGCCAGCAGCCGCGGGACAGCCTGGAGGGAAGCTTTCTTT.

This clonotype was counted ten times or more. The CDR3 coding sequence is TGCAGTGCCCCCCGGACAGGGAGGGCCCAGACCCAGTACTTC. It encodes CSAPRTGRAQTQYF. The chain carries TRBV20-1 and TRBJ2-5; D might be TRBD1 (8 bases). The germline CDR1 and CDR2 sequences are DFQATT and SNEGSKA (reference sequence). Deletions cut 6 bases from V and 6 bases from J, with 20 bases between. CDR3 length: 14 amino acids.

About this clonotype: Just one base apart from a much larger clone, this may be a read error. The CDR3 protein is CASSELGGGYTF. The CDR3 DNA sequence: TGTGCCAGCAGTGAATTGGGGGGTGGCTACACCTTC. The chain employs TRBV6-1 and TRBJ1-2; D possibly corresponds to TRBD1 (5 bases). The CDR3 is 12 amino acids. Between the trimmed V and J ends, which lost 2 bases and 7 bases, there was a span of 8 bases. Germline V gene lookup returns CDR1 MNHNS and CDR2 SASEGT.

This clonotype appeared many times. The chain joins TRBV18 to TRBJ2-3; D not certain. This CDR3 region has 13 residues. V was cut by 5 bases and J by 6 bases, with 12 bases left in between. Germline-derived CDR1 and CDR2 are KGHSH and LQKENI. CDR3 amino acids: CASSVDGVDTQYF. In DNA, the CDR3 is TGTGCCAGCTCAGTCGACGGTGTGGATACGCAGTATTTT.

This clonotype was seen a few times. The DNA of the CDR3 is TGTGCCAGCAGTTTACAGGGAATGGGCAATGAGCAGTTCTTC. Its translation is CASSLQGMGNEQFF. V and J are TRBV27 and TRBJ2-1, with D maybe TRBD1 (5 bases). The CDR3 totals 14 residues. Germline V lookup: CDR1 MNHEY, CDR2 SMNVEV (reference sequence). Trimming shortened V by 2 bases and J by 6 bases, and 11 bases separated the two germline ends.

This clonotype was observed a few times. Germline is not matched at one junction end, which may reflect a read error. The chain links TRBV18 to TRBJ1-1, with D possibly TRBD1 on 5 matching bases. This CDR3 contains 16 residues. Germline V gives CDR1 KGHSH, CDR2 LQKENI. The DNA of the CDR3 is TGTGCCAGCTCACCATTAAAAGTGCGCGCGGACACTGAAGCTCTCTTT. Its translation is CASSPLKVRADTEALF.

The chain has TRBV20-1 and TRBJ2-7; a possible D gene is TRBD1 (6 bases). The CDR3 consists of 15 residues. Germline CDR1 is DFQATT and CDR2 is SNEGSKA (reference sequence). Trimming cost V 5 bases and J 1 base, with 18 bases left between them. CDR3 nucleotides: TGCAGTGCTCTCATTTCGACAGGATCGTCCTACGAGCAGTACTTC. It specifies CSALISTGSSYEQYF.

CDR3 in amino acids: CASRTRDRVVGNTIYF. The CDR3 DNA sequence: TGTGCCAGCAGAACCCGGGACAGGGTCGTTGGAAACACCATATATTTT. The rearrangement links TRBV28 to TRBJ1-3, with 9 positions matching TRBD1. This CDR3 comprises 16 residues. CDR1 MDHEN and CDR2 SYDVKM come from the germline V gene. The V and J ends lost 6 bases and 3 bases, in that order; junction bases with no gene match: 9.

At least ten counts were recorded for this clonotype. The chain carries TRBV28 and TRBJ2-2; D not resolved. V was shortened by 1 base and J by 4 bases, with 4 bases between the two germline ends. This CDR3 is 13 amino acids long. Germline lookup yields CDR1 MDHEN and CDR2 SYDVKM. The CDR3 loop is CASSLYPTGELFF. The CDR3 nucleotides are TGTGCCAGCAGTTTATACCCCACCGGGGAGCTGTTTTTT.

V is TRBV12-3 or TRBV12-4 and J is TRBJ2-7; 8 bases fit TRBD1. CDR3 length: 13 residues. The trim removed 2 bases at V and 5 bases at J, leaving 2 bases unmatched. CDR3 amino acids: CASSLRTGNEQYF. The CDR3 nucleotides are TGTGCCAGCAGTTTACGGACAGGGAACGAGCAGTACTTC.

This clonotype was counted once. A much bigger clone sits one base away, suggesting this may be a read error. The conserved final phenylalanine or tryptophan is absent from the CDR3, which likely points to a read error. The chain has TRBV20-1 and TRBJ1-5; D not resolved. The V gene lost 2 bases and the J gene lost 6 bases, with 14 bases spanning the gap. The CDR3 loop spans 14 amino acids. Germline loops: CDR1 DFQATT, CDR2 SNEGSKA (reference sequence). CDR3 protein: CSARPRLGPQPQHL. The DNA for the CDR3 is TGCAGTGCTAGACCTCGCCTAGGGCCTCAGCCCCAGCATCTT.

This clonotype was seen ten or more times. This chain joins TRBV19 and TRBJ1-5; D might be TRBD1 (5 bases). The CDR3 length is 14 residues. Trimming shortened V by 3 bases and J by 9 bases, and 15 bases separated the two germline ends. The germline V gene has CDR1 LNHDA and CDR2 SQIVND (reference sequence). DNA of the CDR3: TGTGCCAGTAGTATTGGGACCCTCGGTGGGCCCCAGCATTTT. This encodes CASSIGTLGGPQHF.

This clonotype was seen ten or more times. The genes are TRBV28 and TRBJ1-4; weak D call: TRBD1 (6 bases). This CDR3 region has 16 residues. V gave up 5 bases and J gave up 0 bases, with 13 bases separating them. Germline V CDR1 and CDR2: MDHEN, SYDVKM. Here the CDR3 reads CASSVSGVATNEKLFF. CDR3 nucleotide sequence: TGTGCCAGCAGTGTATCAGGGGTTGCAACTAATGAAAAACTGTTTTTT.

A few counts support this clonotype. A read error may explain this, as a much larger clone is one base away. J is TRBJ1-1 and V is TRBV12-3 or TRBV12-4, with 8 bases aligning to TRBD1. The CDR3 runs 14 residues. The CDR3 region has the DNA TGTGTCAGCAGTACCAACAGACAGGGGACTGAAGCTTTCTTT. Residues: CVSSTNRQGTEAFF.

The chain joins TRBV6-2 or TRBV6-3 to TRBJ1-5; no definite D call. The germline V gene has CDR1 MNHEY and CDR2 SVGEGT. Trimming shortened V by 1 base and J by 3 bases, and 1 base separated the two germline ends. This CDR3 contains 12 residues. CDR3 protein: CASSYYNQPQHF. CDR3 bases: TGTGCCAGCAGTTACTACAATCAGCCCCAGCATTTT.

The chain employs TRBV7-9 and TRBJ1-1, with D unresolved. The germline CDR1 and CDR2 sequences are SEHNR and FQNEAQ (reference sequence). Trimming pared 6 bases from V and 3 bases from J, leaving 17 bases between. The CDR3 consists of 15 residues. The CDR3 DNA is TGTGCCAGCAGACGACACACAGTGGTTGACACTGAAGCTTTCTTT. Encoded protein: CASRRHTVVDTEAFF.

This clonotype occurred many times. The J gene is TRBJ1-5, the V gene TRBV28; 7 positions match TRBD1. Trimming took 6 bases from V and 2 from J; bases not matched to a gene: 7. CDR1 is MDHEN, CDR2 SYDVKM, per germline. The CDR3 has 15 amino acids. CDR3 coding DNA: TGTGCCAGCAGACCTAGGGGGCTCGGCAATCAGCCCCAGCATTTT. It yields the protein CASRPRGLGNQPQHF.

Ten or more counts support this clonotype. The gene calls are TRBV6-1 and TRBJ1-1, with a weak D call TRBD1 (5 bases). There are 14 residues in the CDR3. The V gene's germline CDR1 is MNHNS and CDR2 SASEGT. The ends were cut back, 3 bases at V and 7 bases at J, with 15 bases in the middle. CDR3 sequence reads: CASSDWQGQVEAFF. Here the CDR3 DNA reads TGTGCCAGCAGTGATTGGCAGGGCCAAGTTGAAGCTTTCTTT.

The sample holds many counts of this clonotype. The chain links TRBV6-1 to TRBJ1-6; D call uncertain. Germline-derived CDR1 and CDR2 are MNHNS and SASEGT. The ends were cut back, 1 base at V and 2 bases at J, with 6 bases in the middle. The CDR3 is 15 residues long. CDR3 sequence (DNA): TGTGCCAGCAGTGAAGACAGAACCTATAATTCACCCCTCCACTTT. Protein: CASSEDRTYNSPLHF.